The clone carrying this T cell receptor (beta chain) was seen a handful of times. Its antigen is undetermined. Sequenced material consisted of expressed TCRB transcripts (all of the isolated RNA was reverse transcribed). It was found that naive, central memory and regulatory T cell samples averaged about 3.4 million reads. The assay was immunoSEQ multiplex PCR, and TCRdb's table has in-frame clones only and misses some. The table lists about 320,000 clones, 14% of them singletons. Heparinised blood was drawn once per donor, averaging roughly 110 mL. Sorted populations all had greater than 98% purity. This sample stems from a study of beta chain features in type 1 diabetes. Regarding the study as a whole: Type 1 diabetes patients had moderately but significantly shorter TCRB CDR3s in all four CD4+ subsets.

Sequenced: central memory CD4+ T cells from blood. The sequence derives from a man between 25 and 39 years old in good health.

CDR3 sequence: CASSPGVTGAIYF. Here the CDR3 DNA reads TGTGCCAGCAGCCCGGGGGTGACCGGCGCCATATATTTT. V gene TRBV11-2 combines with J gene TRBJ1-3, with D perhaps TRBD1 (5 bases). The germline V and J ends were trimmed by 5 bases and 11 bases, with 16 bases remaining between them. Germline CDR1 and CDR2: SGHAT and FQNNGV. CDR3 length equals 13 residues.